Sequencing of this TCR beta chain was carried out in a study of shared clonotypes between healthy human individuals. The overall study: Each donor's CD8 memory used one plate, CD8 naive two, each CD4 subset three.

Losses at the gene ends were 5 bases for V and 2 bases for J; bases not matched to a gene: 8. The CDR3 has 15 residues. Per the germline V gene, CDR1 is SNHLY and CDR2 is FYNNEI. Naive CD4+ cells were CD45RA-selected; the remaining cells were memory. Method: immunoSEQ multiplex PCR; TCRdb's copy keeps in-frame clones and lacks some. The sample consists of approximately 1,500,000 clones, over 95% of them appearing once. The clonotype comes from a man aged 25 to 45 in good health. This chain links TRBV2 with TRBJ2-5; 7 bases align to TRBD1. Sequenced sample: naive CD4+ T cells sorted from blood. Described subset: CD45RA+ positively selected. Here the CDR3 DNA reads TGTGCCAGCAGTTTCAGGGGGACCTTACAAGAGACCCAGTACTTC. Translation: CASSFRGTLQETQYF.